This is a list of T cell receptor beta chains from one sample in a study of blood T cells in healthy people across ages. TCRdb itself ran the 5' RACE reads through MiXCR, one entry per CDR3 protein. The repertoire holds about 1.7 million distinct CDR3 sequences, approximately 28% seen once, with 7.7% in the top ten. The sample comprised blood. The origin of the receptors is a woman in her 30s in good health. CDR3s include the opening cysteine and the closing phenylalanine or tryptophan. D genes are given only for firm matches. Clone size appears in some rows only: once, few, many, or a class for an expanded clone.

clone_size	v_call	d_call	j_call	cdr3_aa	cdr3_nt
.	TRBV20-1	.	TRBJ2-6	CSSLGAGSGGANVLTF	TGCAGTTCCCTGGGGGCAGGGAGTGGCGGGGCCAACGTCCTGACTTTC
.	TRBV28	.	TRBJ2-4	CVSSLEVLAKNIQYF	TGTGTCAGCAGTTTAGAGGTGCTAGCCAAAAACATTCAGTACTTC
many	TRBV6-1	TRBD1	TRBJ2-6	CASSRRQGQAGANVLTF	TGTGCCAGCAGTCGCAGACAGGGGCAGGCGGGGGCCAACGTCCTGACTTTC
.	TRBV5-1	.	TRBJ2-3	CASSPLGTSDTQYF	TGCGCCAGCAGCCCCTTAGGGACTTCAGATACGCAGTATTTT
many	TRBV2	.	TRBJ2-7	CASRPTSGPEQYF	TGTGCCAGCAGACCAACTTCAGGGCCGGAGCAGTACTTC
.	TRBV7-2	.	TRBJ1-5	CASSVAFLGSNQPQHF	TGTGCCAGCAGCGTAGCCTTTTTGGGTAGCAATCAGCCCCAGCATTTT
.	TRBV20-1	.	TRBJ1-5	CSAQEQGHQPQHF	TGCAGTGCTCAAGAGCAGGGTCACCAGCCCCAGCATTTT
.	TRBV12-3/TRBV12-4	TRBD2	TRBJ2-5	CASGTSARETQYF	TGTGCCAGCGGGACTAGCGCAAGAGAGACCCAGTACTTC
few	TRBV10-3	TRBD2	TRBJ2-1	CAISFGLAEGNEQFF	TGTGCCATCAGCTTCGGACTAGCGGAAGGCAATGAGCAGTTCTTC
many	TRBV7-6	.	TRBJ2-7	CASSLAADREQYF	TGTGCCAGCAGCTTAGCTGCAGACAGGGAGCAGTACTTC
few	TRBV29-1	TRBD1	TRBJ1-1	CSTYTGERLAFF	TGCAGCACCTATACAGGGGAGCGACTGGCTTTCTTT
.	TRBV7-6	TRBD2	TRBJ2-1	CASSFSGSSDNEQFF	TGTGCCAGCAGCTTTAGCGGGAGTAGTGACAATGAGCAGTTCTTC
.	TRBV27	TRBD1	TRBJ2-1	CASSPYRGYEQFF	TGTGCCAGCAGCCCCTACAGGGGGTATGAGCAGTTCTTC
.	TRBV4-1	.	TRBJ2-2	CASSHIGSNTGELFF	TGCGCCAGCAGCCATATTGGATCGAACACCGGGGAGCTGTTTTTT